The 30 T cell receptor beta chains presented below share a single source sample, sequenced in a study of cytomegalovirus exposure and HLA in healthy donors. PCR was performed using 60 Vbeta and 13 Jbeta primers. Generated by immunoSEQ multiplex PCR, the TCRdb table keeps only in-frame clones and is missing some. Of tens of thousands of clones in the sample, about 72% were seen once. Sequenced: PBMCs. The receptors stem from a man between 45 and 60 years old in good health and CMV-seropositive.

J is TRBJ2-1 and V is TRBV6-4; the D gene is possibly TRBD2 (7 bases). V lost 0 bases to trimming and J lost 4 bases, with 10 bases between them. This CDR3 is built from 15 residues. The V gene's germline CDR1 is MRHNA and CDR2 SNTAGT. The CDR3: CASSDSRGLYNEQFF. The CDR3 DNA is TGTGCCAGCAGTGACTCGCGGGGGCTTTACAATGAGCAGTTCTTC.

The chain joins TRBV5-6 to TRBJ2-5; perhaps TRBD2 as D (6 bases). V lost 2 bases and J lost 2, with 7 bases in between. There are 13 residues in the CDR3. Germline-derived CDR1 and CDR2 are SGHDT and YYEEEE. CDR3 in DNA: TGTGCCAGCAGCTTAGGGACTCAAGAGACCCAGTACTTC. This sequence encodes CASSLGTQETQYF.

The chain recombines TRBV7-8 with TRBJ2-1; 10 positions agree with TRBD1. Per germline, CDR1 SGHVS and CDR2 FQNEAQ. The CDR3 loop spans 15 amino acids. V lost 4 bases, J lost 7 bases, and 7 bases stayed unmatched. CDR3 amino acids: CASSSTTGGFNEQFF. CDR3 bases: TGTGCCAGCAGCTCGACGACAGGGGGCTTTAATGAGCAGTTCTTC.

The J gene is TRBJ2-1, the V gene TRBV27, with 8 nucleotides matching TRBD2. The ends lost 7 bases at V and 8 bases at J; junction bases unmatched: 10. This CDR3 region has 14 residues. Looked up from germline, CDR1 is MNHEY and CDR2 is SMNVEV (reference sequence). CDR3 nucleotide sequence: TGTGCCAGCAATACGGGGGGGCCGGTCTATGAGCAGTTCTTC. It encodes CASNTGGPVYEQFF.

The J gene is TRBJ2-3, the V gene TRBV18; 8 bases are shared with TRBD2. The CDR3 consists of 15 residues. CDR1 is KGHSH, CDR2 LQKENI, per germline. Trimming at V came to 3 bases and at J to 0 bases, leaving 2 bases not matched to a gene. This chain's CDR3 is CASSPKRGSTDTQYF. The CDR3, as DNA: TGTGCCAGCTCACCGAAGCGGGGGAGCACAGATACGCAGTATTTT.

This clone was seen once. The chain employs TRBV30 and TRBJ2-3, with 11 bases that match TRBD2. The CDR3 covers 15 residues. The germline V gene encodes CDR1 GTSNPN and CDR2 SVGIG (reference sequence). The V and J ends lost 4 bases and 2 bases, in that order; junction bases with no gene match: 5. The DNA for the CDR3 is TGTGCCTGGAACCCGGGACTAGCGGACACAGATACGCAGTATTTT. Amino acids: CAWNPGLADTDTQYF.

V is TRBV20-1 and J is TRBJ2-1, with a possible D match to TRBD2 (5 bases). CDR1 and CDR2 (germline): DFQATT, SNEGSKA (reference sequence). This CDR3 has 11 residues. Here the CDR3 reads CTVGSGNEQFF. The CDR3 DNA follows: TGCACTGTTGGGAGCGGTAATGAGCAGTTCTTC.

The chain uses TRBV30 and TRBJ2-7; a weak D match, TRBD2 (6 bases). Trimming cost V 7 bases and J 3 bases, with 16 bases left between them. The CDR3 contains 13 residues. CDR1 and CDR2 from the germline V gene are GTSNPN and SVGIG (reference sequence). This CDR3 reads CASTSSGFYEQYF. The CDR3 DNA reads as TGTGCCTCTACTAGCTCAGGCTTCTACGAGCAGTACTTC.

This clone was detected once. Other DNA sequences of this sample code for an identical CDR3. This sequence joins TRBV30 and TRBJ1-2; TRBD1 agrees at 7 bases. CDR1 and CDR2 (germline): GTSNPN, SVGIG (reference sequence). The CDR3 runs to 14 residues. V lost 4 bases and J lost 1; bases outside the gene matches: 6. The CDR3 coding sequence is TGTGCCTGGATCGACAGGGCTCATAACTATGGCTACACCTTC. Protein sequence: CAWIDRAHNYGYTF.

The gene calls are TRBV7-3 and TRBJ2-7, with a weak D call TRBD2 (6 bases). The germline V gene encodes CDR1 SGHTA and CDR2 FQGTGA. CDR3 length equals 15 residues. Between the trimmed V and J ends, which lost 2 bases and 7 bases, there was a span of 18 bases. DNA for the CDR3: TGTGCCAGCAGCTTATCGAGGGAGATGGCGGGGGAGCAGTACTTC. Translation gives CASSLSREMAGEQYF.

The table lists this clone with a few counts. V usage is TRBV4-1 and J usage is TRBJ2-1; D might be TRBD2 (5 bases). CDR3 size: 13 residues. Trimming shortened V by 5 bases and J by 8 bases, and 13 bases separated the two germline ends. Germline-derived CDR1 and CDR2 are MGHRA and YSYEKL. CDR3 nucleotide sequence: TGCGCCAGCAGCAGCTGGGAGAGTTATGAGCAGTTCTTC. It translates to CASSSWESYEQFF.

This clone was detected only a few times. The genes are TRBV19 and TRBJ2-1, with 13 bases identical to TRBD2. This CDR3 is 16 amino acids long. V shed 4 bases, J shed 4 bases, and the junction held 4 bases outside the gene matches. CDR1 is LNHDA, CDR2 SQIVND, per germline (reference sequence). As DNA, the CDR3 is TGTGCCAGTAGTACGACGACTAGCGGGAGGTACAATGAGCAGTTCTTC. Translation: CASSTTTSGRYNEQFF.

The V and J genes are TRBV7-9 and TRBJ2-7; TRBD1 aligns across 7 bases. CDR1 and CDR2 (germline): SEHNR, FQNEAQ (reference sequence). With 2 bases clipped from V and 2 bases from J, the junction kept 12 bases outside the gene matches. The CDR3 runs to 17 residues. The CDR3 nucleotides read TGTGCCAGCAGCTTAATAGGGGGCGGGCAGGGAGCCTACGAGCAGTACTTC. Its protein product is CASSLIGGGQGAYEQYF.

The V and J genes are TRBV30 and TRBJ1-5, with D possibly matching TRBD1 (5 bases). The CDR3 runs to 18 residues. Germline lookup yields CDR1 GTSNPN and CDR2 SVGIG (reference sequence). V lost 0 bases and J lost 4, with 22 bases in between. The chain's CDR3 is CAWSVRGGLGAVNQPQHF. DNA of the CDR3: TGTGCCTGGAGTGTAAGGGGAGGGTTAGGGGCGGTGAATCAGCCCCAGCATTTT.

This chain links TRBV5-1 with TRBJ2-7; 8 bases map to TRBD1. V was pared by 4 bases and J by 4 bases, with 7 bases of the junction left unmatched. Per the germline V gene, CDR1 is SGHRS and CDR2 is YFSETQ. The CDR3 contains 14 residues. The CDR3 DNA reads as TGCGCCAGCAGCCAGGACAGGGTGGGATACGAGCAGTACTTC. Translated: CASSQDRVGYEQYF. The full variable domain, in which reference TRBV5-1 and TRBJ2-7 provide the parts outside the CDR3, is KAGVTQTPRYLIKTRGQQVTLSCSPISGHRSVSWYQQTPGQGLQFLFEYFSETQRNKGNFPGRFSGRQFSNSRSEMNVSTLELGDSALYLCASSQDRVGYEQYFGPGTRLTVT.

The CDR3 spells CSVEKTGSSYEQYF. CDR3 nucleotide sequence: TGCAGCGTTGAGAAAACAGGGAGCTCCTACGAGCAGTACTTC. The chain is built from TRBV29-1 and TRBJ2-7, with a possible D match to TRBD1 (6 bases). V lost 3 bases to trimming and J lost 0 bases, with 12 bases between them. The germline CDR1 and CDR2 sequences are SQVTM and ANQGSEA. The CDR3 is 14 residues long.

This clone was picked up a small number of times. The rearrangement joins TRBV25-1 to TRBJ2-1; D ambiguous. The germline gives CDR1 MGHDK, CDR2 SYGVNS. This CDR3 has 15 residues. V was clipped by 3 bases and J by 1 base, with 10 bases between them. CDR3 sequence reads: CASSEGSFSYNEQFF. Here the CDR3 DNA reads TGTGCCAGCAGTGAGGGCTCGTTTTCCTACAATGAGCAGTTCTTC.

The DNA for the CDR3 is TGCAGCCGAGGGACTAGCGGGATGGGGGACTCACTCACAGATACGCAGTATTTT. Translating gives CSRGTSGMGDSLTDTQYF. V usage is TRBV29-1 and J usage is TRBJ2-3; 13 bases align to TRBD2. The V segment lost 8 bases and the J segment 2 bases; nucleotides outside the gene matches: 16. This CDR3 has 18 amino acids. Germline V gene lookup returns CDR1 SQVTM and CDR2 ANQGSEA.

This clone was observed a single time. The chain is built from TRBV2 and TRBJ1-1; D not resolved. This CDR3 contains 10 residues. CDR1 and CDR2 from the germline V gene are SNHLY and FYNNEI. V was cut by 4 bases and J by 11 bases, with 8 bases left in between. The CDR3, as DNA: TGTGCCAGCAGTGGTGTTGAGGCTTTCTTT. Protein product: CASSGVEAFF.

This clone was detected a few times. The V and J genes are TRBV28 and TRBJ1-5; D perhaps matches TRBD1 (5 bases). The germline gives CDR1 MDHEN, CDR2 SYDVKM. This CDR3 has 13 residues. Trimming took off 3 bases at V and 6 bases at J, with 9 bases between the two ends. This CDR3 is CASSFLGGQPQHF. The CDR3 DNA is TGTGCCAGCAGTTTCCTCGGGGGTCAGCCCCAGCATTTT.

The V and J genes are TRBV30 and TRBJ2-6; D is uncertain. Germline V gives CDR1 GTSNPN, CDR2 SVGIG (reference sequence). The CDR3 runs 16 residues. Trimming shortened V by 1 base and J by 0 bases, and 10 bases separated the two germline ends. CDR3 nucleotide sequence: TGTGCCTGGAGTGCAACGCGTACCTCTGGGGCCAACGTCCTGACTTTC. This sequence encodes CAWSATRTSGANVLTF.

V usage is TRBV28 and J usage is TRBJ2-3, with 8 bases identical to TRBD2. This CDR3 region has 17 residues. Germline V lookup: CDR1 MDHEN, CDR2 SYDVKM. V was pared by 4 bases and J by 3 bases, with 12 bases of the junction left unmatched. Written as DNA, the CDR3 is TGTGCCAGCAGTTCCCCGGCAGGACTAGCCTTAACAGATACGCAGTATTTT. Translated: CASSSPAGLALTDTQYF.

In nucleotides, the CDR3 is TGTGCCAGCAGAAGGGGACAGATCCAAGAGACCCAGTACTTC. Translation gives CASRRGQIQETQYF. This sequence joins TRBV5-4 and TRBJ2-5, with 7 bases matching TRBD1. The germline V gene encodes CDR1 SGHNT and CDR2 YYREEE (reference sequence). This CDR3 has 14 residues. The ends lost 5 bases at V and 1 base at J; junction bases unmatched: 5.

This clone was detected only once. This chain uses TRBV6-5 with TRBJ2-2; D is undetermined. The CDR3 is 14 amino acids. CDR1 is MNHEY and CDR2 is SVGAGI in the germline V gene. V dropped 2 bases and J dropped 0 bases, with 4 bases sitting between them. The CDR3 loop is CASSYGPNTGELFF. CDR3 DNA: TGTGCCAGCAGTTACGGCCCGAACACCGGGGAGCTGTTTTTT.

The chain employs TRBV5-4 and TRBJ2-3; D perhaps matches TRBD1 (6 bases). V dropped 4 bases and J dropped 2 bases, with 14 bases sitting between them. Germline lookup yields CDR1 SGHNT and CDR2 YYREEE (reference sequence). This CDR3 has 15 residues. The CDR3 DNA sequence: TGTGCCAGCAGCCCCGCAGGGGCGACCACAGATACGCAGTATTTT. Protein product: CASSPAGATTDTQYF.

The rearrangement uses TRBV7-3 and TRBJ2-7, with 9 nucleotides matching TRBD1. Germline V lookup: CDR1 SGHTA, CDR2 FQGTGA. Trimming took 5 bases from V and 6 from J; bases not matched to a gene: 8. The CDR3 is made up of 14 amino acids. CDR3 region: CASSPDRGGREQYF. CDR3 sequence (DNA): TGTGCCAGCAGCCCGGACAGGGGTGGACGCGAGCAGTACTTC.

The V and J genes are TRBV5-1 and TRBJ2-3, with 15 bases identical to TRBD2. The V segment lost 3 bases and the J segment 5 bases; nucleotides outside the gene matches: 4. CDR1 SGHRS and CDR2 YFSETQ come from the germline V gene. The CDR3 length is 16 residues. The CDR3 region is CASSSGLAGGKDTQYF. In DNA form, the CDR3 reads TGCGCCAGCAGCTCCGGACTAGCGGGAGGGAAAGATACGCAGTATTTT.

This clone was recorded a few times. The J gene is TRBJ2-5, the V gene TRBV6-5, with 9 bases fitting TRBD1. The V and J ends lost 5 bases and 10 bases, in that order; junction bases with no gene match: 11. Germline CDR1 and CDR2: MNHEY and SVGAGI. The CDR3 is made up of 14 amino acids. The CDR3: CASSPPPGQGNQYF. The CDR3 DNA reads TGTGCCAGCAGTCCTCCCCCGGGACAGGGTAACCAGTACTTC.

The gene calls are TRBV5-1 and TRBJ2-7; 13 bases line up with TRBD2. This CDR3 contains 18 residues. Germline-derived CDR1 and CDR2 are SGHRS and YFSETQ. Trimming took 5 bases from V and 4 from J; bases not matched to a gene: 15. As DNA, the CDR3 is TGCGCCAGCAGTTTGCGGGGACTAGCGGGAAGTTCCTCGTACGAGCAGTACTTC. It specifies CASSLRGLAGSSSYEQYF. The complete variable domain, with remaining parts taken from reference TRBV5-1 and TRBJ2-7, reads KAGVTQTPRYLIKTRGQQVTLSCSPISGHRSVSWYQQTPGQGLQFLFEYFSETQRNKGNFPGRFSGRQFSNSRSEMNVSTLELGDSALYLCASSLRGLAGSSSYEQYFGPGTRLTVT.

This clone has more than one count but fewer than ten. This sequence joins TRBV7-3 and TRBJ2-2; a possible D gene is TRBD1 (6 bases). Germline V gene data show CDR1 as SGHTA and CDR2 as FQGTGA. Trimming shortened V by 1 base and J by 1 base, and 10 bases separated the two germline ends. CDR3 length: 16 residues. In DNA form, the CDR3 reads TGTGCCAGCAGCTTAATGGGCAGGGGGAACACCGGGGAGCTGTTTTTT. This encodes CASSLMGRGNTGELFF.